A few counts support the clone carrying this T cell receptor (beta chain). The antigen is undetermined. This entry belongs to a study of cytomegalovirus exposure and HLA in healthy donors. Across the study: Out of about 180 million T cells, an earlier analysis found around 110 million unique TCR beta sequences in total. Study-wide points: Researchers catalogued about 160 TCR beta chains as cytomegalovirus-associated. Earlier analysis found most TCR beta V segments productive about 87% or about 30% of the time.

The PCR made use of 60 Vbeta and 13 Jbeta primers. Original processing methods: Tens of millions of unique TCR beta chains, about 11 million of them shared, were counted by a later analysis. The repertoire was sequenced with immunoSEQ multiplex PCR; TCRdb's copy has only in-frame clones and lacks some. That table gives V, J and clone size, and the DNA gave D and trimming. This sample carries roughly 200,000 clones, roughly 83% of them seen once, and the ten largest clones take more than 0.6%. V was pared by 2 bases and J by 6 bases, with 4 bases of the junction left unmatched. Germline V gene lookup returns CDR1 SNHLY and CDR2 FYNNEI. The CDR3 is 15 residues long.

The sequencing input was PBMCs. This chain connects TRBV2 to TRBJ1-5; 10 bases match TRBD1. This receptor was obtained from a boy aged 2 to 9 in good health and CMV-seronegative. The CDR3 loop is CASSELDRGFQPQHF. The CDR3, as DNA: TGTGCCAGCAGTGAATTGGACAGGGGGTTTCAGCCCCAGCATTTT.